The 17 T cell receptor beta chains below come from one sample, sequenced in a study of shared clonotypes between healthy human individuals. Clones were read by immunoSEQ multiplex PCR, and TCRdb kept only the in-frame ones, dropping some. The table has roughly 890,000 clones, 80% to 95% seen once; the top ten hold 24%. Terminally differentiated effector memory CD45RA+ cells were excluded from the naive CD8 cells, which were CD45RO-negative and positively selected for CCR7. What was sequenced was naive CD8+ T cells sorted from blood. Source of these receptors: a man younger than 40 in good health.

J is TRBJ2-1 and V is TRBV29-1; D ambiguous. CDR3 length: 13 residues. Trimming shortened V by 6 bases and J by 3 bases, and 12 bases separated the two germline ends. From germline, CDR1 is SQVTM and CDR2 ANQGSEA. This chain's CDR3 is CSVAYRNYNEQFF. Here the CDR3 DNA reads TGCAGCGTCGCGTATAGGAACTACAATGAGCAGTTCTTC.

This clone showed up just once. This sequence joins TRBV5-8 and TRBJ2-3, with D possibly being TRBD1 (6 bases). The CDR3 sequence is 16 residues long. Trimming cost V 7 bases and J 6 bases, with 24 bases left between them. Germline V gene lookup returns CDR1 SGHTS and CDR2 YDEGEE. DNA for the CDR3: TGTGCCAGCGTAAACCCCGCACAGGGACACACCGATACGCAGTATTTT. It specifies CASVNPAQGHTDTQYF.

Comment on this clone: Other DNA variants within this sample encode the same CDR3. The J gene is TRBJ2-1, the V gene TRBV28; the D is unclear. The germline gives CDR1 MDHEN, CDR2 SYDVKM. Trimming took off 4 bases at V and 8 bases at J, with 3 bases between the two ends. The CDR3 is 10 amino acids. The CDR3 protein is CASSSDEQFF. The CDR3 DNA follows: TGTGCCAGCAGTTCGGATGAGCAGTTCTTC.

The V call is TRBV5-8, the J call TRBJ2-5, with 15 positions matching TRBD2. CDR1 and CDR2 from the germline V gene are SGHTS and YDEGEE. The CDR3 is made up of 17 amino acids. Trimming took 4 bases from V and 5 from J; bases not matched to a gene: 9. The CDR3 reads CASSQGLAGGPGETQYF. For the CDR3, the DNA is TGTGCCAGCAGCCAAGGACTAGCGGGAGGGCCCGGGGAGACCCAGTACTTC.

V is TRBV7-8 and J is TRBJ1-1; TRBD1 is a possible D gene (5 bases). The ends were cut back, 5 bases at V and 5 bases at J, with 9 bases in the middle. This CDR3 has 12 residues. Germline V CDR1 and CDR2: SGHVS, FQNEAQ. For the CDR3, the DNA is TGTGCCAGCAGCCGGGAGGGGACTGAAGCTTTCTTT. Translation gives CASSREGTEAFF. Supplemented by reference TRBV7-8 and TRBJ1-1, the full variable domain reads GAGVSQSPRYKVAKRGQDVALRCDPISGHVSLFWYQQALGQGPEFLTYFQNEAQLDKSGLPSDRFFAERPEGSVSTLKIQRTQQEDSAVYLCASSREGTEAFFGQGTRLTVV.

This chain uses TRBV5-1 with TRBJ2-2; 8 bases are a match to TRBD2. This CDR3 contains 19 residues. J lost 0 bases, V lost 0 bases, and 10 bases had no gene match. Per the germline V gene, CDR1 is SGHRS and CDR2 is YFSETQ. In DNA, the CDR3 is TGCGCCAGCAGCTTGGCCAACGACGGGAGGGCTTCGAACACCGGGGAGCTGTTTTTT. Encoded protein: CASSLANDGRASNTGELFF.

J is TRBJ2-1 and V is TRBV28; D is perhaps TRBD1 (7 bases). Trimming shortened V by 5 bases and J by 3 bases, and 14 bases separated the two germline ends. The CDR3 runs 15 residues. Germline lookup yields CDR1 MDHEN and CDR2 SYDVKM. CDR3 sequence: CASSPRGVHYNEQFF. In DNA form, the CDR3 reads TGTGCCAGCAGTCCCAGGGGGGTTCACTACAATGAGCAGTTCTTC. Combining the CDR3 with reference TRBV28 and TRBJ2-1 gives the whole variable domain DVKVTQSSRYLVKRTGEKVFLECVQDMDHENMFWYRQDPGLGLRLIYFSYDVKMKEKGDIPEGYSVSREKKERFSLILESASTNQTSMYLCASSPRGVHYNEQFFGPGTRLTVL.

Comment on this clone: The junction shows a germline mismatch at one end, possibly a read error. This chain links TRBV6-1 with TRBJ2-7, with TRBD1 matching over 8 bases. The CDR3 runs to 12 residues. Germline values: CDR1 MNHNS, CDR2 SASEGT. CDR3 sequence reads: CASSEGQAERHF. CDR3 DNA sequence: TGTGCCAGCAGTGAGGGACAGGCTGAAAGACACTTC.

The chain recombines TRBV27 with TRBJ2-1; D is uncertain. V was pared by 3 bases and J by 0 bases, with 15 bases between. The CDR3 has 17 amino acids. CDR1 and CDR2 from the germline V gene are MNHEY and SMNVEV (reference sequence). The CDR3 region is CASSLKAGYSSYNEQFF. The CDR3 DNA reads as TGTGCCAGCAGTTTGAAGGCAGGATATAGCTCCTACAATGAGCAGTTCTTC.

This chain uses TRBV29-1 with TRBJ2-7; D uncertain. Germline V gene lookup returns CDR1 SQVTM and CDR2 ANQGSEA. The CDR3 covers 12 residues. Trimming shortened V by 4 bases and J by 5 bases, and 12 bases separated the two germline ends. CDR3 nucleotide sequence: TGCAGCGTTGGACCTATAGCCAACGAGCAGTACTTC. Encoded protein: CSVGPIANEQYF.

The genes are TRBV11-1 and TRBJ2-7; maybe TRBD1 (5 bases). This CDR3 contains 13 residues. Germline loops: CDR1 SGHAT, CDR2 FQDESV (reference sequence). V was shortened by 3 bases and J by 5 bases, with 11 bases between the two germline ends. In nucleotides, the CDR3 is TGTGCCAGCAGCTTGGTCAGGGCTAACGAGCAGTACTTC. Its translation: CASSLVRANEQYF.

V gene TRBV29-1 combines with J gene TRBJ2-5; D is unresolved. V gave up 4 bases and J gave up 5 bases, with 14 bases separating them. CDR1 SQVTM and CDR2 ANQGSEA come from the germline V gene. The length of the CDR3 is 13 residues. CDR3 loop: CSVVPLPTETQYF. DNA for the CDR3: TGCAGCGTTGTTCCTCTCCCGACGGAGACCCAGTACTTC.

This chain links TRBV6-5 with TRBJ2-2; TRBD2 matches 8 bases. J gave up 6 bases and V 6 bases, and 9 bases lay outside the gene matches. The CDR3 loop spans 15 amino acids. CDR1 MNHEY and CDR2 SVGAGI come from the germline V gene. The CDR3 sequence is CASRGIAGPAGELFF. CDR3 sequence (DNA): TGTGCCAGCAGGGGGATAGCGGGACCGGCCGGGGAGCTGTTTTTT.

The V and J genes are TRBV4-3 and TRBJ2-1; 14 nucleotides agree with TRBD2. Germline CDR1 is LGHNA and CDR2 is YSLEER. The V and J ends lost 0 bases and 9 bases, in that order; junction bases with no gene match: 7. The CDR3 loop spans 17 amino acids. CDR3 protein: CASSQDRTSGRFREQFF. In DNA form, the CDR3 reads TGCGCCAGCAGCCAAGACCGGACTAGCGGGAGGTTTCGTGAGCAGTTCTTC.

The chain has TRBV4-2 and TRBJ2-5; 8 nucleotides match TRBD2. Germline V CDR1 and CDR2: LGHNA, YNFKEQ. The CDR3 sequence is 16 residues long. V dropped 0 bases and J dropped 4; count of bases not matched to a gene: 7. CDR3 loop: CASSQEGGGTSETQYF. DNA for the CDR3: TGTGCCAGCAGCCAAGAGGGCGGGGGGACCTCAGAGACCCAGTACTTC.

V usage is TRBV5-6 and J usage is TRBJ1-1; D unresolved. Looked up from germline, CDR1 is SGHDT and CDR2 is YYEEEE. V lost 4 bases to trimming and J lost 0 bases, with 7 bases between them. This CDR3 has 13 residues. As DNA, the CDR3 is TGTGCCAGCAGCCTCAACCTGAACACTGAAGCTTTCTTT. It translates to CASSLNLNTEAFF.

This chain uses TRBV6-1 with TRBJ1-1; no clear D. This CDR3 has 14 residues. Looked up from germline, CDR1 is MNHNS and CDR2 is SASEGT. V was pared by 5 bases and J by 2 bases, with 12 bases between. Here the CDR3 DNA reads TGTGCCAGCAGTAAAAAGACTCTTAACACTGAAGCTTTCTTT. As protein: CASSKKTLNTEAFF.